The rows below give T cell receptor beta chains drawn from one sample of a study of T cells after yellow fever vaccination. One entry per CDR3 protein, called by TCRdb with MiXCR from the 5' RACE reads. The table lists about 120,000 distinct CDR3 sequences, 12% to 15% of them singletons. Sequenced material: CD8+ T cells sorted from PBMCs, taken 5 days after the yellow fever booster vaccination. Source of these receptors: a man aged 18 to 29 who received the YFV17D yellow fever vaccine. Each CDR3 is given with its conserved first and last residue. A D gene is named only where the DNA matches it firmly. Clone size, where shown, is once, few, many, or a class for clones that have expanded.

d_gene: NA
j_gene: TRBJ2-5
abundance: few
v_gene: TRBV9
CDR3aa: CASSWGAGARKETQYF
CDR3nt: TGTGCCAGCAGCTGGGGAGCAGGGGCGCGAAAAGAGACCCAGTACTTC

d_gene: NA
j_gene: TRBJ2-1
abundance: NA
v_gene: TRBV10-2
CDR3aa: CASRNSRDEQFF
CDR3nt: TGCGCCAGCAGAAATTCTAGAGATGAGCAGTTCTTC

d_gene: TRBD1
j_gene: TRBJ2-1
abundance: many
v_gene: TRBV3-1
CDR3aa: CASSPGTGNEQFF
CDR3nt: TGTGCCAGCAGCCCCGGGACAGGCAATGAGCAGTTCTTC

d_gene: TRBD1
j_gene: TRBJ2-1
abundance: NA
v_gene: TRBV27
CDR3aa: CASSTPSSGQGYNEQFF
CDR3nt: TGTGCCAGCAGTACCCCCTCCTCCGGACAGGGCTACAATGAGCAGTTCTTC

d_gene: NA
j_gene: TRBJ2-7
abundance: few
v_gene: TRBV7-9
CDR3aa: CASSGYVGEQYF
CDR3nt: TGTGCCAGCAGCGGCTACGTTGGAGAGCAGTACTTC

d_gene: NA
j_gene: TRBJ2-4
abundance: few
v_gene: TRBV4-1
CDR3aa: CASSPFSTGKNIQYF
CDR3nt: TGCGCCAGCAGCCCGTTTTCGACAGGCAAAAACATTCAGTACTTC

d_gene: TRBD2
j_gene: TRBJ2-3
abundance: NA
v_gene: TRBV12-3/TRBV12-4
CDR3aa: CASTTGTSDTDTQYF
CDR3nt: TGTGCCAGCACCACCGGGACTAGCGACACAGATACGCAGTATTTT

d_gene: NA
j_gene: TRBJ1-1
abundance: few
v_gene: TRBV11-2
CDR3aa: CASTYRRGEAFF
CDR3nt: TGTGCCAGCACCTACCGGAGAGGGGAAGCTTTCTTT

d_gene: NA
j_gene: TRBJ2-1
abundance: many
v_gene: TRBV7-9
CDR3aa: CASSDRHEQFF
CDR3nt: TGTGCCAGCAGCGACCGGCATGAGCAGTTCTTC

d_gene: NA
j_gene: TRBJ1-1
abundance: NA
v_gene: TRBV20-1
CDR3aa: CSAGGDLNTEAFF
CDR3nt: TGCAGTGCTGGGGGGGACTTGAACACTGAAGCTTTCTTT

d_gene: NA
j_gene: TRBJ2-1
abundance: NA
v_gene: TRBV4-3
CDR3aa: CASSQEVPQIWSSYNEQFF
CDR3nt: TGCGCCAGCAGCCAAGAGGTACCCCAGATCTGGAGTTCCTACAATGAGCAGTTCTTC

d_gene: TRBD1
j_gene: TRBJ1-2
abundance: NA
v_gene: TRBV6-1
CDR3aa: CASTRQGNGYTF
CDR3nt: TGTGCCAGCACTCGACAGGGGAATGGCTACACCTTC

d_gene: TRBD1
j_gene: TRBJ2-6
abundance: few
v_gene: TRBV29-1
CDR3aa: CSVEDDGQGGSGANVLTF
CDR3nt: TGCAGCGTTGAAGACGACGGACAGGGGGGCTCTGGGGCCAACGTCCTGACTTTC

d_gene: NA
j_gene: TRBJ1-1
abundance: NA
v_gene: TRBV29-1
CDR3aa: CSIGEAFF
CDR3nt: TGCAGCATTGGTGAAGCTTTCTTT

d_gene: TRBD1
j_gene: TRBJ2-2
abundance: few
v_gene: TRBV5-1
CDR3aa: CASSTDRETGELFF
CDR3nt: TGCGCCAGCAGTACGGACAGGGAAACCGGGGAGCTGTTTTTT

d_gene: NA
j_gene: TRBJ2-7
abundance: many
v_gene: TRBV14
CDR3aa: CASSQVGNEQYF
CDR3nt: TGTGCCAGCAGCCAAGTGGGAAACGAGCAGTACTTC

d_gene: NA
j_gene: TRBJ1-5
abundance: NA
v_gene: TRBV27
CDR3aa: CASGPLGNQPQHF
CDR3nt: TGTGCCAGCGGGCCCCTAGGCAATCAGCCCCAGCATTTT

d_gene: NA
j_gene: TRBJ2-3
abundance: many
v_gene: TRBV20-1
CDR3aa: CSPRDKTDYTQYF
CDR3nt: TGCAGTCCCCGGGACAAAACTGACTATACGCAGTATTTT

d_gene: TRBD1
j_gene: TRBJ2-2
abundance: many
v_gene: TRBV4-3
CDR3aa: CASSQEWTGANAGSGELFF
CDR3nt: TGCGCCAGCAGCCAAGAGTGGACAGGGGCTAACGCAGGGTCCGGGGAGCTGTTTTTT

d_gene: NA
j_gene: TRBJ2-2
abundance: NA
v_gene: TRBV7-2
CDR3aa: CASSLRIGMETGELFF
CDR3nt: TGTGCCAGCAGCTTACGGATAGGGATGGAGACCGGGGAGCTGTTTTTT

d_gene: TRBD1
j_gene: TRBJ1-2
abundance: few
v_gene: TRBV27
CDR3aa: CASWSTGAGYGYTF
CDR3nt: TGTGCCAGCTGGTCGACAGGGGCGGGCTATGGCTACACCTTC

d_gene: NA
j_gene: TRBJ2-1
abundance: few
v_gene: TRBV4-3
CDR3aa: CASSQDWLVVPREQFF
CDR3nt: TGCGCCAGCAGCCAAGATTGGCTAGTTGTGCCTAGAGAGCAGTTCTTC

d_gene: NA
j_gene: TRBJ2-5
abundance: NA
v_gene: TRBV6-1
CDR3aa: CASTQITGILETQYF
CDR3nt: TGTGCCAGCACTCAAATCACGGGGATCCTAGAGACCCAGTACTTC

d_gene: TRBD1
j_gene: TRBJ2-1
abundance: NA
v_gene: TRBV7-9
CDR3aa: CASSPPTGGSYNEQFF
CDR3nt: TGTGCCAGCAGCCCTCCGACAGGGGGCTCCTACAATGAGCAGTTCTTC

d_gene: NA
j_gene: TRBJ2-5
abundance: many
v_gene: TRBV29-1
CDR3aa: CSVEGGVETQYF
CDR3nt: TGCAGCGTTGAAGGGGGGGTGGAGACCCAGTACTTC

d_gene: NA
j_gene: TRBJ1-1
abundance: NA
v_gene: TRBV7-8
CDR3aa: CASSLPGRKGNTEAFF
CDR3nt: TGTGCCAGCAGCTTACCTGGGCGGAAGGGGAACACTGAAGCTTTCTTT

d_gene: NA
j_gene: TRBJ1-6
abundance: NA
v_gene: TRBV27
CDR3aa: CASSSGISNSPLHF
CDR3nt: TGTGCCAGCAGTTCCGGGATAAGTAATTCACCCCTCCACTTT

d_gene: NA
j_gene: TRBJ2-7
abundance: NA
v_gene: TRBV30
CDR3aa: CAWSVGQARIDYEQYF
CDR3nt: TGTGCCTGGAGTGTTGGGCAGGCGAGAATTGACTACGAGCAGTACTTC

d_gene: NA
j_gene: TRBJ2-1
abundance: many
v_gene: TRBV20-1
CDR3aa: CSARSRRESSYNEQFF
CDR3nt: TGCAGTGCTAGGTCCCGCCGTGAGAGCTCCTACAATGAGCAGTTCTTC

d_gene: TRBD1
j_gene: TRBJ2-7
abundance: few
v_gene: TRBV3-1
CDR3aa: CASSQGGQGANEQYF
CDR3nt: TGTGCCAGCAGCCAAGGAGGCCAGGGGGCCAACGAGCAGTACTTC

d_gene: NA
j_gene: TRBJ1-2
abundance: once
v_gene: TRBV6-5
CDR3aa: CASSYGYGTYGYTF
CDR3nt: TGTGCCAGCAGTTACGGGTACGGGACTTATGGCTACACCTTC

d_gene: NA
j_gene: TRBJ2-7
abundance: NA
v_gene: TRBV7-2
CDR3aa: CASRPPGYEQYF
CDR3nt: TGTGCCAGCAGACCGCCAGGATACGAGCAGTACTTC

d_gene: NA
j_gene: TRBJ2-4
abundance: NA
v_gene: TRBV6-5
CDR3aa: CASSPGYIQYF
CDR3nt: TGTGCCAGCAGCCCAGGGTACATTCAGTACTTC

d_gene: NA
j_gene: TRBJ1-2
abundance: few
v_gene: TRBV4-1
CDR3aa: CASSQESVRNYGYTF
CDR3nt: TGCGCCAGCAGCCAAGAATCGGTCCGAAACTATGGCTACACCTTC

d_gene: TRBD2
j_gene: TRBJ2-2
abundance: NA
v_gene: TRBV4-1
CDR3aa: CASSRRGAGGTGELFF
CDR3nt: TGCGCCAGCAGTCGGCGGGGGGCTGGGGGTACCGGGGAGCTGTTTTTT

d_gene: NA
j_gene: TRBJ1-6
abundance: NA
v_gene: TRBV20-1
CDR3aa: CSAREIGGLNSPLHF
CDR3nt: TGCAGTGCTAGAGAAATCGGGGGGCTTAATTCACCCCTCCACTTT

d_gene: NA
j_gene: TRBJ2-5
abundance: few
v_gene: TRBV29-1
CDR3aa: CSVEAGRGGQETQYF
CDR3nt: TGCAGCGTTGAAGCAGGGCGTGGGGGGCAAGAGACCCAGTACTTC

d_gene: NA
j_gene: TRBJ2-1
abundance: many
v_gene: TRBV6-5
CDR3aa: CASSLYGYNEQFF
CDR3nt: TGTGCCAGCAGCCTGTATGGTTACAATGAGCAGTTCTTC

d_gene: NA
j_gene: TRBJ2-7
abundance: few
v_gene: TRBV13
CDR3aa: CASSLGPASYEQYF
CDR3nt: TGTGCCAGCAGCTTAGGCCCTGCTTCCTACGAGCAGTACTTC

d_gene: NA
j_gene: TRBJ2-7
abundance: few
v_gene: TRBV7-6
CDR3aa: CASSSRLDSPYEQYF
CDR3nt: TGTGCCAGCAGCTCCCGCCTCGACAGCCCCTACGAGCAGTACTTC

d_gene: NA
j_gene: TRBJ2-1
abundance: few
v_gene: TRBV6-2/TRBV6-3
CDR3aa: CASSLSGGDNEQFF
CDR3nt: TGTGCCAGCAGCCTCAGCGGAGGCGACAATGAGCAGTTCTTC

d_gene: NA
j_gene: TRBJ2-5
abundance: many
v_gene: TRBV3-1
CDR3aa: CASSHKGGWATETQYF
CDR3nt: TGTGCCAGCAGCCACAAAGGCGGCTGGGCAACAGAGACCCAGTACTTC

d_gene: NA
j_gene: TRBJ2-4
abundance: few
v_gene: TRBV20-1
CDR3aa: CSARALGTTKNIQYF
CDR3nt: TGCAGTGCTAGAGCCTTAGGAACAACAAAAAACATTCAGTACTTC

d_gene: NA
j_gene: TRBJ2-2
abundance: few
v_gene: TRBV4-2
CDR3aa: CASSQVLRSGVGELFF
CDR3nt: TGTGCCAGCAGCCAAGTTTTGAGGTCGGGTGTGGGGGAGCTGTTTTTT

d_gene: TRBD1
j_gene: TRBJ1-6
abundance: NA
v_gene: TRBV5-5
CDR3aa: CASSLAGQEFRTLHF
CDR3nt: TGTGCCAGCAGCTTAGCGGGACAGGAGTTTAGGACCCTCCACTTT

d_gene: NA
j_gene: TRBJ1-2
abundance: few
v_gene: TRBV14
CDR3aa: CASSQVTIQGSYGYTF
CDR3nt: TGTGCCAGCAGCCAAGTAACTATCCAGGGGAGCTATGGCTACACCTTC

d_gene: NA
j_gene: TRBJ2-7
abundance: NA
v_gene: TRBV14
CDR3aa: CASSQPPYEQYF
CDR3nt: TGTGCCAGCAGCCAGCCACCCTACGAGCAGTACTTC

d_gene: NA
j_gene: TRBJ2-2
abundance: few
v_gene: TRBV19
CDR3aa: CASSIAPQGNTGELFF
CDR3nt: TGTGCCAGTAGTATAGCCCCCCAGGGTAACACCGGGGAGCTGTTTTTT

d_gene: NA
j_gene: TRBJ2-3
abundance: few
v_gene: TRBV27
CDR3aa: CASRGYSTNILGGTDTQYF
CDR3nt: TGTGCCAGCAGGGGGTATAGTACAAACATCCTCGGCGGCACAGATACGCAGTATTTT

d_gene: NA
j_gene: TRBJ1-4
abundance: NA
v_gene: TRBV5-5
CDR3aa: CASSFFLAHGGEKLFF
CDR3nt: TGTGCCAGCAGCTTTTTTTTGGCCCATGGGGGTGAAAAACTGTTTTTT

d_gene: TRBD1
j_gene: TRBJ2-5
abundance: few
v_gene: TRBV18
CDR3aa: CASSPSPGQGEETQYF
CDR3nt: TGTGCCAGCTCACCATCCCCGGGACAGGGCGAGGAGACCCAGTACTTC

d_gene: NA
j_gene: TRBJ1-1
abundance: NA
v_gene: TRBV27
CDR3aa: CASSLLPLGPNTEAFF
CDR3nt: TGTGCCAGCAGTTTATTACCTCTGGGACCGAACACTGAAGCTTTCTTT

d_gene: TRBD1
j_gene: TRBJ2-1
abundance: few
v_gene: TRBV11-2
CDR3aa: CASRSTGGGGYNEQFF
CDR3nt: TGTGCCAGCAGATCGACAGGGGGGGGAGGTTACAATGAGCAGTTCTTC